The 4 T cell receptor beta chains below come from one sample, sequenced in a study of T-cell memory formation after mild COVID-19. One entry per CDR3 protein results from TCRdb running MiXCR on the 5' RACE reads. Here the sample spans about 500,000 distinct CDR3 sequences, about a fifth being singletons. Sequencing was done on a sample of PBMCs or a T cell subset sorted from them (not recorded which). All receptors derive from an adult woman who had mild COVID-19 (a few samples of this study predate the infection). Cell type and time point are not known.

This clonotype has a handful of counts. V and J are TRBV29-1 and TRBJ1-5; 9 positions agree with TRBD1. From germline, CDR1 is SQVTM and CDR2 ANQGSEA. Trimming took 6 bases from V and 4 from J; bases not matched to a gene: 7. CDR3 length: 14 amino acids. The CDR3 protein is CSVTGQGSNQPQHF. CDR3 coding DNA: TGCAGCGTAACGGGACAGGGAAGTAATCAGCCCCAGCATTTT.

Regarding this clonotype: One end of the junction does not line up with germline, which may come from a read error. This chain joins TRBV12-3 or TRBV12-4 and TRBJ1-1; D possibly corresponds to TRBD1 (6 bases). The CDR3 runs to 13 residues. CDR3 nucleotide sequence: TGTGCCAGCAGCTATTATGAGGGGGGAGACTCTAGCTTT. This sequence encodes CASSYYEGGDSSF.

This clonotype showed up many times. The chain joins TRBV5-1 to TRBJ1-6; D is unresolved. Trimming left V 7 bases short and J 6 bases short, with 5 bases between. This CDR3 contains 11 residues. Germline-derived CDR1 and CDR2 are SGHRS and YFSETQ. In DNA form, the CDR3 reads TGCGCCAGCGGTGGTAATTCACCCCTCCACTTT. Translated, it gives CASGGNSPLHF.

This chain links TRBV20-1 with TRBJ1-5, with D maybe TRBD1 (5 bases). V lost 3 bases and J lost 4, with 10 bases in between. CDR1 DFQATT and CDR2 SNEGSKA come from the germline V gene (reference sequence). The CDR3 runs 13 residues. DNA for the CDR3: TGCAGTGCTAGGAGGGACGGTAATCAGCCCCAGCATTTT. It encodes CSARRDGNQPQHF.